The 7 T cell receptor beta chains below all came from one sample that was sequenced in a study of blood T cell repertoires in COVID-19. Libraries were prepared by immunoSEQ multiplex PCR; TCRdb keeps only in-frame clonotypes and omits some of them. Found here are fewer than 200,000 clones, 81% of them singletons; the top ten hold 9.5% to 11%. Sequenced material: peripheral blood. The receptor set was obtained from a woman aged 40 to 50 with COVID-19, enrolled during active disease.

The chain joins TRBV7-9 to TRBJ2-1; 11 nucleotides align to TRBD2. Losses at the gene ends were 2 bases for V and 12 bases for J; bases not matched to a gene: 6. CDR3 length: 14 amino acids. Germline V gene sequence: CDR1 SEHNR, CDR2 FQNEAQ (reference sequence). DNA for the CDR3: TGTGCCAGCAGCTTATCGGGACTAGCGGTCCTGCAGTTCTTC. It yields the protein CASSLSGLAVLQFF.

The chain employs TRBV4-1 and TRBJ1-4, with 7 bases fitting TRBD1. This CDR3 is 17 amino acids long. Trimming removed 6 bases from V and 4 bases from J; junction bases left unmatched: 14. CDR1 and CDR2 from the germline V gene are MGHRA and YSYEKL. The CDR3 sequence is CASRSNGEGARNEKLFF. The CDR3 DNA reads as TGCGCCAGCAGGTCCAACGGAGAGGGGGCCCGTAATGAAAAACTGTTTTTT.

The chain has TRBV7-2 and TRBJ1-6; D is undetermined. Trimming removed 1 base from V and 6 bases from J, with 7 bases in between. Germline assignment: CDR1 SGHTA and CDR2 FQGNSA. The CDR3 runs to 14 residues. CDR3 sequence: CASSLDSLNSPLHF. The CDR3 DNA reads TGTGCCAGCAGCTTAGACAGCCTTAATTCACCCCTCCACTTT.

The CDR3 DNA follows: TGTGCCAGCAGCTTAGATTCGGGTTCGGGAGTGGTGCAGTATTTT. It encodes CASSLDSGSGVVQYF. This chain uses TRBV11-2 with TRBJ2-3; tentatively, D is TRBD2 (6 bases). Germline CDR1 is SGHAT and CDR2 is FQNNGV. V was shortened by 0 bases and J by 11 bases, with 18 bases between the two germline ends. The CDR3 totals 15 residues.

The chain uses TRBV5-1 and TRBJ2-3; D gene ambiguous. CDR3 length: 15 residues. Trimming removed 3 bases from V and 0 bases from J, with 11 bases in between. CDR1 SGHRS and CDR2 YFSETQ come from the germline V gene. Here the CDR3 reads CASSSTVLSTDTQYF. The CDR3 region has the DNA TGCGCCAGCAGCTCCACCGTCCTAAGCACAGATACGCAGTATTTT.

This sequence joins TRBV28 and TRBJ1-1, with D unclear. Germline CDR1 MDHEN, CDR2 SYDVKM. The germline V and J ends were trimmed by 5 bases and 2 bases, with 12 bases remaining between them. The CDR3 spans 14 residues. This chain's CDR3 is CASSPLTVNTEAFF. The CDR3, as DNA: TGTGCCAGCAGTCCGTTGACTGTTAACACTGAAGCTTTCTTT. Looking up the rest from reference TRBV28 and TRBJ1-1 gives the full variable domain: DVKVTQSSRYLVKRTGEKVFLECVQDMDHENMFWYRQDPGLGLRLIYFSYDVKMKEKGDIPEGYSVSREKKERFSLILESASTNQTSMYLCASSPLTVNTEAFFGQGTRLTVV.

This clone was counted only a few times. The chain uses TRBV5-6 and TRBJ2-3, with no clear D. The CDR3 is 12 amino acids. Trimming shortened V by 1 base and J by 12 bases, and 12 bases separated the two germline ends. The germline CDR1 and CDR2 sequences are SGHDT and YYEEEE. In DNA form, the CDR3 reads TGTGCCAGCAGCTTGCGGCTAGAAGACCAGTATTTT. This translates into CASSLRLEDQYF.